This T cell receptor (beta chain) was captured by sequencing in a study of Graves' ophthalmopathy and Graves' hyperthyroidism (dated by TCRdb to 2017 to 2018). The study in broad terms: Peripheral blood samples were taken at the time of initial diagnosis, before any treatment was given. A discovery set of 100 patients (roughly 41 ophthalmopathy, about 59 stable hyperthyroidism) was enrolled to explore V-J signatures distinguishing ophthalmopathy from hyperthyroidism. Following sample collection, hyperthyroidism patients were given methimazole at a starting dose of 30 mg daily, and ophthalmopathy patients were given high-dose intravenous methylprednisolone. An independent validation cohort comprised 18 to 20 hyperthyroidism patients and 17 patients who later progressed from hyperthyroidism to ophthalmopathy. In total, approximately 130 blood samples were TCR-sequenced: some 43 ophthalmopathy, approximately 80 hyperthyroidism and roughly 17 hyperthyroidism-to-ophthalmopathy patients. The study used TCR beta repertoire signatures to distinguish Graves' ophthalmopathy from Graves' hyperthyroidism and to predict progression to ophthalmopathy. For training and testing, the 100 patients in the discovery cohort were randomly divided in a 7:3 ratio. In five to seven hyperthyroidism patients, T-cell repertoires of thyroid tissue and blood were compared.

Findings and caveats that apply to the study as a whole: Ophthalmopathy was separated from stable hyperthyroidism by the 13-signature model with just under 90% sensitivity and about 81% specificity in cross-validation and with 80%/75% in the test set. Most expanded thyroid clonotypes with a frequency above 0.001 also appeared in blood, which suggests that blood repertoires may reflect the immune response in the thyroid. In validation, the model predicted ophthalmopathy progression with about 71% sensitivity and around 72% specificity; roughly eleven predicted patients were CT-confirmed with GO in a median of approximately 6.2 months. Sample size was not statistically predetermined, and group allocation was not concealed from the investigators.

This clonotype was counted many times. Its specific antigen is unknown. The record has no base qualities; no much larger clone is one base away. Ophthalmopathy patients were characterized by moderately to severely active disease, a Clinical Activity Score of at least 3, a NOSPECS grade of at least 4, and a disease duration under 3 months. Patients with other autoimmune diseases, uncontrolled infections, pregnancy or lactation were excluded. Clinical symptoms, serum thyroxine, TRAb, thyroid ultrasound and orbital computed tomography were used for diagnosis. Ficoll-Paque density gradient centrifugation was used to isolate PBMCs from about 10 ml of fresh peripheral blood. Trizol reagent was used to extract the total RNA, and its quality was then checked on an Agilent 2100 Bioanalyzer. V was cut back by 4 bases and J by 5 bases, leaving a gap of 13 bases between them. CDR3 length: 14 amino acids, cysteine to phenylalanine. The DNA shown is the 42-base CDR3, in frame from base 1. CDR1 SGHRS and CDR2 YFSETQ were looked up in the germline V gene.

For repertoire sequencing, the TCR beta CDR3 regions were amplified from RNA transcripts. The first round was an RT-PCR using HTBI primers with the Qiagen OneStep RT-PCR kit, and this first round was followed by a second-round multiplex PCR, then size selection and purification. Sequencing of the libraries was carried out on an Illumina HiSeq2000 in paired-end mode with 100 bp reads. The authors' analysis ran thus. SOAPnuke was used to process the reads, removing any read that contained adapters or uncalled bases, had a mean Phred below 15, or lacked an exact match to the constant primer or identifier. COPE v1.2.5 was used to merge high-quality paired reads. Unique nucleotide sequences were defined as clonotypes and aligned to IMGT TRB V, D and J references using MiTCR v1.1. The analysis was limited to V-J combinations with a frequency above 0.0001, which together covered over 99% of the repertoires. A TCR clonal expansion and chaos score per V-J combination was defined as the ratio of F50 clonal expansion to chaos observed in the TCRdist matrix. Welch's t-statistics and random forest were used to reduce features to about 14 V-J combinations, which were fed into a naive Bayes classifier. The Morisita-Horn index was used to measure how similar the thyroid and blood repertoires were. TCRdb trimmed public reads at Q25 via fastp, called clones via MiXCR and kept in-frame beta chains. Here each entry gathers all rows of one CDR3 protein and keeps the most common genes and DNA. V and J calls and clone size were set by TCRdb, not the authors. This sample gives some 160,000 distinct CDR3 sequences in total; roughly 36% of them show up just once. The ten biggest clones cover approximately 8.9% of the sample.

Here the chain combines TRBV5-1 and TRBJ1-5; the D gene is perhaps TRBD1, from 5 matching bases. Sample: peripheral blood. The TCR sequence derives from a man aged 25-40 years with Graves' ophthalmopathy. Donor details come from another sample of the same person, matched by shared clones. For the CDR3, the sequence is CASSPGTVDQPQHF. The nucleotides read TGCGCCAGCAGCCCCGGGACCGTGGATCAGCCCCAGCATTTT.